What follows are 12 T cell receptor beta chains derived from one specimen sequenced in a study of blood T cell repertoires in COVID-19. The protocol was immunoSEQ multiplex PCR, while the TCRdb copy is restricted to in-frame clones and leaves out a portion. Seen here are over 65,000 clones, 85% observed once, and the top ten hold 18%. Sequences were obtained from peripheral blood. All receptors derive from a man aged 80 or over with active or convalescent COVID-19.

V is TRBV30 and J is TRBJ2-7, with D tentatively TRBD1 (6 bases). The CDR3 contains 11 residues. Germline V CDR1 and CDR2: GTSNPN, SVGIG (reference sequence). In nucleotides, the CDR3 is TGTGCCTCTTCCCCCGGGACAAGCTGGGCCGTC. It specifies CASSPGTSWAV.

The chain combines TRBV5-4 with TRBJ2-1; D remains unclear. Germline CDR1 is SGHNT and CDR2 is YYREEE (reference sequence). The CDR3 contains 16 residues. Trimming shortened V by 2 bases and J by 0 bases, and 12 bases separated the two germline ends. CDR3 sequence: CASSFFRDSSYNEQFF. The DNA for the CDR3 is TGTGCCAGCAGCTTTTTTCGAGATAGCTCCTACAATGAGCAGTTCTTC.

The chain recombines TRBV2 with TRBJ2-3, with D maybe TRBD1 (5 bases). The CDR3 totals 14 residues. CDR1 and CDR2 from the germline V gene are SNHLY and FYNNEI. The ends were cut back, 4 bases at V and 2 bases at J, with 10 bases in the middle. CDR3: CASSARQSTDTQYF. DNA for the CDR3: TGTGCCAGCAGTGCAAGACAGTCCACAGATACGCAGTATTTT.

V and J are TRBV3-1 (or the pseudogene TRBV3-2) and TRBJ1-1; TRBD1 agrees at 7 bases. The trim removed 1 base at V and 11 bases at J, leaving 10 bases unmatched. The CDR3 extends over 14 amino acids. Germline lookup yields CDR1 LGHDT and CDR2 YNNKEL (reference sequence). The CDR3 spells CASSQVRQGVAAFF. CDR3 DNA sequence: TGTGCCAGCAGCCAAGTGCGACAGGGAGTAGCGGCTTTCTTT.

This chain uses TRBV30 with TRBJ1-6; TRBD1 is a possible D gene (5 bases). The CDR3 runs 14 residues. Trimming removed 4 bases from V and 5 bases from J, with 12 bases in between. The V gene's germline CDR1 is GTSNPN and CDR2 SVGIG (reference sequence). CDR3 DNA: TGTGCCTGGACCGACAGTTACCATAATTCACCCCTCCACTTT. Protein product: CAWTDSYHNSPLHF.

The CDR3 sequence: CASSFRVDSEAFF. The CDR3 bases are TGTGCCAGCAGCTTCCGTGTCGACTCTGAAGCTTTCTTT. The chain employs TRBV5-4 and TRBJ1-1; D remains ambiguous. Germline loops: CDR1 SGHNT, CDR2 YYREEE (reference sequence). The CDR3 contains 13 residues. V was cut by 2 bases and J by 6 bases, with 11 bases left in between. The entire variable domain, with the rest obtained from reference TRBV5-4 and TRBJ1-1, is as follows: ETGVTQSPTHLIKTRGQQVTLRCSSQSGHNTVSWYQQALGQGPQFIFQYYREEENGRGNFPPRFSGLQFPNYSSELNVNALELDDSALYLCASSFRVDSEAFFGQGTRLTVV.

The rearrangement links TRBV12-2 to TRBJ1-3. TRBV12-2 is a listed pseudogene. The CDR3 totals 19 residues. CDR3 amino acids: CASRLHRAGGTESWNTIYF. The DNA of the CDR3 is TGTGCAAGTCGCTTACACCGGGCCGGGGGGACCGAGAGTTGGAACACCATATATTTT.

This sequence joins TRBV19 and TRBJ2-3; D might be TRBD2 (5 bases). Deletions cut 5 bases from V and 0 bases from J, with 9 bases between. The CDR3 totals 14 residues. Germline CDR1 reads LNHDA; CDR2 reads SQIVND (reference sequence). The CDR3 nucleotides read TGTGCCAGTAGTCCGACTACTAGCACAGATACGCAGTATTTT. Its translation is CASSPTTSTDTQYF.

The chain recombines TRBV19 with TRBJ2-2, with 8 nucleotides matching TRBD2. The V segment lost 8 bases and the J segment 4 bases; nucleotides outside the gene matches: 3. CDR1 and CDR2 from the germline V gene are LNHDA and SQIVND (reference sequence). This CDR3 is built from 13 residues. The CDR3 sequence is CASLGGGTGELFF. The DNA for the CDR3 is TGTGCCAGTCTCGGGGGGGGCACCGGGGAGCTGTTTTTT.

This sequence joins TRBV27 and TRBJ2-1; 9 bases are shared with TRBD2. CDR1 MNHEY and CDR2 SMNVEV come from the germline V gene (reference sequence). The V segment lost 8 bases and the J segment 7 bases; nucleotides outside the gene matches: 12. This CDR3 has 15 amino acids. The CDR3 sequence is CASAQKAGGPNEQFF. The CDR3 region has the DNA TGTGCCAGCGCCCAGAAGGCGGGGGGGCCAAATGAGCAGTTCTTC.

The rearrangement links TRBV5-4 to TRBJ2-3; 7 nucleotides line up with TRBD2. V lost 3 bases and J lost 1; bases outside the gene matches: 8. Germline lookup yields CDR1 SGHNT and CDR2 YYREEE (reference sequence). The CDR3 loop spans 16 amino acids. The CDR3 DNA reads as TGTGCCAGCAGCTGGCCTGCGGCGGGGGGCACAGATACGCAGTATTTT. Amino acid sequence: CASSWPAAGGTDTQYF. Looking up the rest from reference TRBV5-4 and TRBJ2-3 gives the full variable domain: ETGVTQSPTHLIKTRGQQVTLRCSSQSGHNTVSWYQQALGQGPQFIFQYYREEENGRGNFPPRFSGLQFPNYSSELNVNALELDDSALYLCASSWPAAGGTDTQYFGPGTRLTVL.

This clone showed up just a few times. The gene calls are TRBV2 and TRBJ1-6, with D uncertain. The germline gives CDR1 SNHLY, CDR2 FYNNEI. V lost 6 bases and J 7 bases, leaving 13 bases between the germline ends. There are 14 residues in the CDR3. The DNA for the CDR3 is TGTGCCAGCAGCCCGGGTAGGCCAAATTCACCCCTCCACTTT. This sequence encodes CASSPGRPNSPLHF.